This T cell receptor beta chain was captured by sequencing in a study of T cell responses to AZD1222 COVID-19 vaccine. Study-wide context: The analysis combined second doses at about 4 or about 12 weeks. Study-wide results and caveats: Spike as a whole was targeted by vaccine-associated CD4 TCRs, dominant at 160-218 and 743-854.

The CDR3 runs 16 residues. Trimming took 2 bases from V and 3 from J, leaving 14 bases between them. Germline loops: CDR1 SGHKS, CDR2 YYEKEE (reference sequence). Clones were sequenced by immunoSEQ multiplex PCR, and TCRdb holds only the in-frame ones, with some missing. Altogether fewer than 300,000 clones are present, more than 85% being singletons, with the ten largest covering roughly 0.6%. Details on this clone: The antigen is undetermined.

This material consisted of peripheral blood, taken on day 0 of AZD1222 vaccination. This clonotype was sampled from an adult in good health. This chain links TRBV5-5 with TRBJ1-4; a possible D gene is TRBD1 (5 bases). The CDR3 DNA reads TGTGCCAGCAGCTTCTCTTGGCAGGGAGCTAATGAAAAACTGTTTTTT. Protein sequence: CASSFSWQGANEKLFF.